These T cell receptor beta chains were read from a single sample in a study of cytomegalovirus exposure and HLA in healthy donors. The data were produced by immunoSEQ multiplex PCR, yet TCRdb's version contains in-frame clones alone and is incomplete. Found here are some 150,000 clones, about two thirds of them singletons; the top ten hold approximately 2.1%. The sample consisted of PBMCs. The source is a middle-aged man in good health and CMV-seronegative. CDR3s include the opening cysteine and the closing phenylalanine or tryptophan. The D gene is left open where the match is weak.

j_gene | d_gene | v_gene | CDR3aa
TRBJ1-6 | TRBD1 | TRBV2 | CASSDDREDYNSPLHF
TRBJ2-1 | TRBD2 | TRBV13 | CASSLGLAGGNEQFF
TRBJ2-5 | . | TRBV7-9 | CASSWGRSRQETQYF
TRBJ1-1 | . | TRBV2 | CASPGPQGTEAFF
TRBJ2-7 | TRBD1 | TRBV2 | CASSARGREQYF
TRBJ2-7 | TRBD1 | TRBV28 | CASSRPGQGSREQYF
TRBJ1-4 | . | TRBV11-2 | CASSLMDSPQNF
TRBJ2-3 | TRBD2 | TRBV7-2 | CASSYRLAGGTDTQYF
TRBJ1-2 | . | TRBV2 | CASSEVTDANYGYTF
TRBJ1-2 | . | TRBV29-1 | CSVAFSGGDGYPF
TRBJ2-4 | . | TRBV21-1 | CASSEGGGNIQYF
TRBJ1-1 | . | TRBV13 | CASSLRRFEAFF
TRBJ2-7 | . | TRBV29-1 | CSVGHSYEQYF
TRBJ2-1 | . | TRBV30 | CAWNTGNEQFF
TRBJ1-2 | TRBD1 | TRBV4-1 | CASSPTPGTGDYGYTF
TRBJ2-7 | . | TRBV19 | CASSGVSGPYEQYF
TRBJ2-7 | . | TRBV29-1 | CSVGAAETYEQYF
TRBJ2-7 | TRBD1 | TRBV5-1 | CASSSHRDSSYEQYF
TRBJ1-2 | . | TRBV10-1 | CASSEARNYGYTF
TRBJ2-2 | . | TRBV5-4 | CASSLYPGGANTGELFF
TRBJ2-3 | TRBD1 | TRBV7-2 | CASSPGTAARHTQYF
TRBJ2-1 | TRBD1 | TRBV19 | CASSLTGGWDEQFF
TRBJ1-1 | TRBD1 | TRBV5-1 | CASSLNTGTANTEAFF
TRBJ1-1 | . | TRBV6-5 | CASINDKNTEAFF
TRBJ1-2 | . | TRBV13 | CASSLNRRGYTF
TRBJ2-7 | TRBD1 | TRBV6-1 | CASRLGGQGIYEQYF
TRBJ1-2 | . | TRBV10-3 | CASSGDNYGYTF
TRBJ2-2 | TRBD2 | TRBV27 | CASSSLLADLNTGELFF
TRBJ2-5 | . | TRBV6-5 | CASSYSGQQETQYF
TRBJ2-6 | TRBD1 | TRBV30 | CAWSRDRGRPSGANVLTF
. | . | TRBV7-9 | CASRRADEAFF
TRBJ2-2 | . | TRBV6-5 | CASSEAGPGELFF
TRBJ2-7 | TRBD1 | TRBV28 | CASSWRGGQGTYEQYF
TRBJ2-7 | TRBD1 | TRBV29-1 | CSVGTAYEQYF
TRBJ2-7 | . | TRBV11-2 | CASSFRSYEQYF
TRBJ1-5 | . | TRBV7-9 | CASSLGTNQPQHF
TRBJ2-1 | . | TRBV27 | CASSLGGYNEQFF
TRBJ2-7 | TRBD1 | TRBV11-2 | CASSPLRGQIKKETYEQYF
TRBJ2-1 | TRBD2 | TRBV6-6 | CASRSGGSSYNEQFF
TRBJ2-2 | . | TRBV5-6 | CASSWGQNTGELFF
TRBJ1-2 | . | TRBV6-5 | CASSYSGQGVGYGYTF
. | . | TRBV5-1 | CASSPAMTGSSYEQYF
TRBJ2-7 | TRBD2 | TRBV18 | CASSPQTSAPYEQYF
TRBJ2-1 | TRBD2 | TRBV28 | CASSPPLGSGTYNEQFF
TRBJ2-1 | TRBD2 | TRBV13 | CASRKAGGPGEQFF
TRBJ2-5 | . | TRBV7-8 | CASSLSSLGRQTQYF
TRBJ1-5 | . | TRBV7-8 | CASSLELVSNQPQHF
TRBJ2-5 | . | TRBV9 | CASSVDYFQETQYF
TRBJ2-7 | . | TRBV14 | CASSARDLEQYF
TRBJ1-1 | . | TRBV7-6 | CASSLAGTGTEAFF